Described below is a single TCR beta chain sequence and its context. This specimen comes from a study of blood T cell repertoires in COVID-19. For the study at large: The samples span acute and convalescent COVID-19 from the United States, Italy and Spain.

Those enrolled, adults aged roughly 18 to 100 years, came from about two dozen US areas. Cohort allocation depended upon clinical history that participants reported. Two consecutive negative NP/OP PCR tests, clearance, or resolved symptoms defined Cohort 3 recovery. Method: immunoSEQ multiplex PCR; TCRdb's copy keeps in-frame clones and lacks some. This table has approximately 290,000 clones, 70% to 90% appearing once. The CDR3 totals 17 residues. The junction had 7 bases not matched to a gene; V was cut back by 2 bases and J by 7 bases. Germline CDR1 reads MGHDK; CDR2 reads SYGVNS. The TCR originated in a woman in her twenties or thirties who had recovered from COVID-19. The sample comprised PBMCs or T cells enriched from blood (not recorded which). V and J are TRBV25-1 and TRBJ2-2; 13 bases agree with TRBD2. The CDR3 spells CASSETSGRARSGELFF. In nucleotides, the CDR3 is TGTGCCAGCAGTGAAACTAGCGGGAGGGCCCGAAGCGGGGAGCTGTTTTTT.